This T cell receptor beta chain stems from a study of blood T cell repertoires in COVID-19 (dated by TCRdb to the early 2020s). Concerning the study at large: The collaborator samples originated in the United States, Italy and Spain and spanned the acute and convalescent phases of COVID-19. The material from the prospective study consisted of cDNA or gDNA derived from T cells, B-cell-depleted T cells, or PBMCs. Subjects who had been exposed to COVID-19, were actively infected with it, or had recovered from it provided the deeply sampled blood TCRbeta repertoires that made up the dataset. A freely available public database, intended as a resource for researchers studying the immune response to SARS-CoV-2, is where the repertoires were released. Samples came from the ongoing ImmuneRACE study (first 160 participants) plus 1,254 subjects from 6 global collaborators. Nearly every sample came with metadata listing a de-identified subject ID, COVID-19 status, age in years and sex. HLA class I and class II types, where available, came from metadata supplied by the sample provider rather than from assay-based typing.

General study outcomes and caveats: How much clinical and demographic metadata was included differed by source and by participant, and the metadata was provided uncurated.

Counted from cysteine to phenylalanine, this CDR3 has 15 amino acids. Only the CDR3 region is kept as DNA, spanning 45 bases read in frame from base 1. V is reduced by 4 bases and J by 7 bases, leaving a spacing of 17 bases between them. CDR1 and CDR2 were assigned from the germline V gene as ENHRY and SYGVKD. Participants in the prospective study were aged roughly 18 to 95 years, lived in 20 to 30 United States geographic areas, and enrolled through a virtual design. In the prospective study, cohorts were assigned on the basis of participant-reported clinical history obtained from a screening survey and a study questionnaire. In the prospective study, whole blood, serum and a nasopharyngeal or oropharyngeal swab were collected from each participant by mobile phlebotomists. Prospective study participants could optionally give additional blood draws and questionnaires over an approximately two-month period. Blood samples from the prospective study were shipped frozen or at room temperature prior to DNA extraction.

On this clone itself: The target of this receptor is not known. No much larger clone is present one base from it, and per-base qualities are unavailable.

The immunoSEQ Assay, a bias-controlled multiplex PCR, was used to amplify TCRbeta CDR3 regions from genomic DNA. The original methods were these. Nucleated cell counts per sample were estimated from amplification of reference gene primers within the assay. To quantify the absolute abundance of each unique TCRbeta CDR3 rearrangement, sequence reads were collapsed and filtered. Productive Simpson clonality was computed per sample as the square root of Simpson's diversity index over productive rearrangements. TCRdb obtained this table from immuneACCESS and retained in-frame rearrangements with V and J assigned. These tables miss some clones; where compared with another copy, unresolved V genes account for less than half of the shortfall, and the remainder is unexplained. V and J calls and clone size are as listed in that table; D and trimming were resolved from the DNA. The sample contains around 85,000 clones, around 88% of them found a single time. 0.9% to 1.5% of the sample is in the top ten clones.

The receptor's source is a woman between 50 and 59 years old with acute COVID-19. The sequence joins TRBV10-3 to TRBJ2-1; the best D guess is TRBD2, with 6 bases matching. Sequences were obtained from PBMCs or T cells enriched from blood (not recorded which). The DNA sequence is TGTGCCATCAGTGCAGGGCCCGGGGGAGTGAATGAGCAGTTCTTC. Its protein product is CAISAGPGGVNEQFF.